These 10 T cell receptor beta chains share one sample of origin, sequenced in a study of T-cell memory formation after mild COVID-19. TCRdb re-called the 5' RACE reads through MiXCR, storing one row per CDR3 protein. The sample consists of 180,000 or so distinct CDR3 sequences, roughly 11% of them appearing once. The specimen was PBMCs or a T cell subset sorted from them (not recorded which). Receptors were obtained from a man between 18 and 35 years old who had mild COVID-19 (a few samples of this study predate the infection). Cell type and time point are not known.

CDR3 sequence reads: CASSQDGGEPKYGYTF. In nucleotides, the CDR3 is TGTGCCAGCAGCCAAGATGGGGGAGAACCCAAGTATGGCTACACCTTC. The chain uses TRBV3-1 and TRBJ1-2; TRBD1 might be the D (5 bases). The V end lost 0 bases, the J end lost 5 bases, and 16 bases lay between the germline ends. The germline V gene encodes CDR1 LGHDT and CDR2 YNNKEL (reference sequence). The CDR3 is made up of 16 amino acids.

This clonotype appeared a few times. This rearrangement joins TRBV2 to TRBJ1-1; 10 bases align to TRBD1. Germline CDR1 SNHLY, CDR2 FYNNEI. CDR3 size: 14 residues. The J segment lost 1 base and the V segment lost 6 bases, leaving 2 bases of the junction unmatched. As DNA, the CDR3 is TGTGCCAGCAGGGGGGACAGGGGGAACACTGAAGCTTTCTTT. Residues: CASRGDRGNTEAFF.

This clonotype showed up just a few times. V is TRBV5-6 and J is TRBJ2-7, with unresolved D. Per germline, CDR1 SGHDT and CDR2 YYEEEE. The CDR3 has 14 amino acids. The germline V and J ends were trimmed by 4 bases and 0 bases, with 11 bases remaining between them. The CDR3 nucleotides read TGTGCCAGCAGCGCGAGACTGAGCTCCTACGAGCAGTACTTC. Translated: CASSARLSSYEQYF.

This clonotype was observed a handful of times. This chain joins TRBV7-8 and TRBJ1-5; D uncertain. Germline V gene lookup returns CDR1 SGHVS and CDR2 FQNEAQ. The CDR3 is 13 amino acids. Trimming removed 1 base from V and 6 bases from J, with 7 bases in between. The CDR3 DNA follows: TGTGCCAGCAGCTTAGGGCGGGGTCAGCCCCAGCATTTT. The encoded protein is CASSLGRGQPQHF.

This clonotype turned up a few times. V usage is TRBV5-1 and J usage is TRBJ2-2; 9 bases are a match to TRBD1. Germline V lookup: CDR1 SGHRS, CDR2 YFSETQ. The CDR3 extends over 15 amino acids. The V and J ends lost 5 bases and 5 bases, in that order; junction bases with no gene match: 7. CDR3 protein: CASSFGGQGTGELFF. CDR3 nucleotides: TGCGCCAGCAGTTTTGGTGGACAGGGGACCGGGGAGCTGTTTTTT.

The chain carries TRBV12-3 or TRBV12-4 and TRBJ1-1, with D maybe TRBD1 (5 bases). The V gene lost 3 bases and the J gene lost 3 bases, with 11 bases spanning the gap. This CDR3 contains 14 residues. The CDR3 here is CASSFSGYDTEAFF. The CDR3 nucleotides are TGTGCCAGCAGTTTCTCAGGGTATGACACTGAAGCTTTCTTT.

The gene calls are TRBV20-1 and TRBJ1-5; D call uncertain. V was shortened by 2 bases and J by 1 base, with 6 bases between the two germline ends. The CDR3 has 13 residues. Germline CDR1 DFQATT, CDR2 SNEGSKA (reference sequence). The CDR3 spells CSARPDSNQPQHF. In nucleotides, the CDR3 is TGCAGTGCTAGACCCGACAGCAATCAGCCCCAGCATTTT.

There are a few counts of this clonotype. This chain uses TRBV20-1 with TRBJ2-7, with unresolved D. CDR1 DFQATT and CDR2 SNEGSKA come from the germline V gene (reference sequence). Trimming removed 3 bases at V and 4 bases at J, with 13 bases between. This CDR3 comprises 13 residues. Here the CDR3 reads CSASPPNRYEQYF. The DNA of the CDR3 is TGCAGTGCTAGCCCACCCAACCGTTACGAGCAGTACTTC.

The chain has TRBV6-5 and TRBJ1-1, with a weak D call TRBD1 (5 bases). CDR1 is MNHEY, CDR2 SVGAGI, per germline. CDR3 length: 15 residues. V lost 3 bases to trimming and J lost 4 bases, with 15 bases between them. CDR3 nucleotides: TGTGCCAGCAGTTATGACCCGAGGGGAAGCACTGAAGCTTTCTTT. Translating gives CASSYDPRGSTEAFF.

The chain joins TRBV28 to TRBJ1-4; tentatively, D is TRBD1 (6 bases). This CDR3 has 14 residues. V lost 6 bases and J 2 bases, leaving 10 bases between the germline ends. CDR1 and CDR2 from the germline V gene are MDHEN and SYDVKM. CDR3 DNA sequence: TGTGCCAGCAGGAGCCAGGGGACTAATGAAAAACTGTTTTTT. It codes for CASRSQGTNEKLFF. The full variable domain, completed using reference TRBV28 and TRBJ1-4, is DVKVTQSSRYLVKRTGEKVFLECVQDMDHENMFWYRQDPGLGLRLIYFSYDVKMKEKGDIPEGYSVSREKKERFSLILESASTNQTSMYLCASRSQGTNEKLFFGSGTQLSVL.